Below are 11 T cell receptor beta chains sequenced from a single sample in a study of cytomegalovirus exposure and HLA in healthy donors. TCRdb keeps only in-frame clones here, not all; method: immunoSEQ multiplex PCR. Altogether more than 95,000 clones are present, about 94% being singletons, with the ten largest covering over 1%. What was sequenced was PBMCs. These receptors all stem from a woman under 30 in good health and CMV-seronegative.

The V call is TRBV2, the J call TRBJ2-7, with 7 bases matching TRBD2. CDR3 size: 14 residues. V trimming: 7 bases; J trimming: 2 bases; junction bases outside the gene matches: 8. Germline lookup yields CDR1 SNHLY and CDR2 FYNNEI. The CDR3, as DNA: TGTGCCAGCATGTTGGGGGGAGGGGCCTACGAGCAGTACTTC. This sequence encodes CASMLGGGAYEQYF.

This clone came up once. The J gene is TRBJ2-5, the V gene TRBV28; 7 bases agree with TRBD1. This CDR3 is 17 amino acids long. Germline V gene lookup returns CDR1 MDHEN and CDR2 SYDVKM. V trimming: 5 bases; J trimming: 4 bases; junction bases outside the gene matches: 16. As DNA, the CDR3 is TGTGCCAGCAGTCCACTAAAAGGCAGGGGGATATCAGAGACCCAGTACTTC. This encodes CASSPLKGRGISETQYF.

This clone was counted a few times. V usage is TRBV6-1 and J usage is TRBJ1-6; TRBD1 matches at 7 bases. The length of the CDR3 is 13 residues. Trimming removed 6 bases from V and 5 bases from J; junction bases left unmatched: 1. The V gene's germline CDR1 is MNHNS and CDR2 SASEGT. In DNA form, the CDR3 reads TGTGCCAGCAGGACAGGGAATAATTCACCCCTCCACTTT. The encoded protein is CASRTGNNSPLHF.

The chain couples TRBV18 to TRBJ2-1, with TRBD2 identical over 9 bases. CDR3 length equals 14 residues. CDR1 and CDR2 (germline): KGHSH, LQKENI. The V segment lost 3 bases and the J segment 6 bases; nucleotides outside the gene matches: 3. In nucleotides, the CDR3 is TGTGCCAGCTCACCGCGGGAGGGGGTCAATGAGCAGTTCTTC. Residues: CASSPREGVNEQFF.

The gene calls are TRBV7-9 and TRBJ2-7; 9 bases are a match to TRBD1. V lost 4 bases, J lost 7 bases, and 11 bases stayed unmatched. Per the germline V gene, CDR1 is SEHNR and CDR2 is FQNEAQ (reference sequence). The length of the CDR3 is 15 residues. The CDR3: CASSYTGTGWGEQYF. The CDR3 DNA reads as TGTGCCAGCAGCTATACCGGGACAGGGTGGGGTGAGCAGTACTTC.

The chain couples TRBV6-1 to TRBJ1-5, with D hard to call. Germline V gives CDR1 MNHNS, CDR2 SASEGT. The CDR3 spans 13 residues. V dropped 4 bases and J dropped 3 bases, with 7 bases sitting between them. The CDR3: CASSAVINQPQHF. CDR3 in DNA: TGTGCCAGCAGTGCGGTGATCAATCAGCCCCAGCATTTT.

CDR3 nucleotide sequence: TGTGCCAGCAGACACACCGGGGGAACCCAGGGAGGAGCTTTCTTT. Its translation is CASRHTGGTQGGAFF. This rearrangement joins TRBV6-5 to TRBJ1-1, with D possibly matching TRBD1 (5 bases). CDR3 size: 15 residues. CDR1 and CDR2 (germline): MNHEY, SVGAGI. V was pared by 6 bases and J by 10 bases, with 24 bases between.

In this sample, this clone turned up once. This chain joins TRBV7-3 and TRBJ2-1, with 8 bases identical to TRBD2. Germline assignment: CDR1 SGHTA and CDR2 FQGTGA. The ends lost 5 bases at V and 4 bases at J; junction bases unmatched: 13. This CDR3 spans 17 amino acids. The chain's CDR3 is CASSAQPGAGGYNEQFF. As DNA, the CDR3 is TGTGCCAGCAGCGCCCAGCCGGGGGCGGGAGGTTACAATGAGCAGTTCTTC.

The genes are TRBV9 and TRBJ1-3, with D perhaps matching TRBD1 (5 bases). The V gene's germline CDR1 is SGDLS and CDR2 YYNGEE. This CDR3 is 15 amino acids long. Deletions cut 5 bases from V and 4 bases from J, with 16 bases between. The chain's CDR3 is CASSPRGVAGNTIYF. CDR3 bases: TGTGCCAGCAGTCCGCGGGGGGTCGCCGGAAACACCATATATTTT.

This clone appeared many times. The chain carries TRBV4-2 and TRBJ2-7, with 11 bases identical to TRBD2. The CDR3 runs 15 residues. J gave up 5 bases and V 1 base, and 4 bases lay outside the gene matches. The germline V gene encodes CDR1 LGHNA and CDR2 YNFKEQ. The CDR3 protein is CASSQVLAGGHEQYF. DNA of the CDR3: TGTGCCAGCAGCCAAGTTTTAGCGGGGGGGCACGAGCAGTACTTC.

This chain links TRBV28 with TRBJ2-5; the D gene is possibly TRBD1 (6 bases). The CDR3 totals 16 residues. V lost 3 bases and J 5 bases, leaving 19 bases between the germline ends. The germline V gene has CDR1 MDHEN and CDR2 SYDVKM. CDR3 nucleotide sequence: TGTGCCAGCAGTTTCTTCCGGGTCAGGGGTGGGGAGACCCAGTACTTC. Translating gives CASSFFRVRGGETQYF.